A selection of T cell receptor beta chains follows, all from one sample in a study of cytomegalovirus exposure and HLA in healthy donors. Sequenced by immunoSEQ multiplex PCR; TCRdb stores in-frame clones only, minus some. The sample includes 90,000 to 150,000 clones. Sequenced sample: PBMCs. The receptors here all came from a young man in good health and CMV-seronegative. Both conserved end residues are part of each CDR3. A D gene is named only where the DNA matches it firmly.

TRBJ1-5 . TRBV27 TGTGCCAGCAGTTCTTCTCACAGGGCGGGTCAGCCCCAGCATTTT CASSSSHRAGQPQHF
TRBJ1-5 . TRBV4-1 TGCGCCAGCAGCCAAGGTGCGGTAGTAGGGCAGGGAGGTCAGCCCCAGCATTTT CASSQGAVVGQGGQPQHF
TRBJ2-4 . TRBV19 TGTGCCAGTAGTGGGGACCTCAGGGGGGCTTTTGGCCAGTACTTC CASSGDLRGAFGQYF
TRBJ1-4 . TRBV9 TGTGCCAGCAGCACCCTATCAACCGGAAAACTGTTTTTT CASSTLSTGKLFF
TRBJ2-7 . TRBV2 TGTGCCAGCAGTACTGACAGATCCTACGAGCAGTACTTC CASSTDRSYEQYF
TRBJ2-2 TRBD1 TRBV6-4 TGTGCCAGCAGTCCCGGGACAGGGGGATCCGGGGAGCTGTTTTTT CASSPGTGGSGELFF
TRBJ1-6 . TRBV6-5 TGTGCCAGCAGCCCCGGTATCTCCTATAATTCACCCCTCCACTTT CASSPGISYNSPLHF
TRBJ2-7 . TRBV5-1 TGCGCCAGCCGAGCAGGAGGGAACGAGCAGTACTTC CASRAGGNEQYF
TRBJ1-6 . TRBV25-1 TGTGCCAGCAGTGATACCAGGGATTCACCCCTCCACTTT CASSDTRDSPLHF
TRBJ1-2 TRBD1 TRBV5-1 TGCGCCAGCAGCTTACAGGGGAAGGATGGCTACACCTTC CASSLQGKDGYTF
TRBJ2-7 . TRBV4-1 TGCGCCAGCAGCCAAGTAACCTCTCGCGAGCAGTACTTC CASSQVTSREQYF
TRBJ2-3 TRBD2 TRBV6-4 TGTGCCAGCAGTGACGGCGGGAGCAATACGCAGTATTTT CASSDGGSNTQYF
TRBJ1-1 TRBD1 TRBV5-1 TGCGCCAGCAGCTTGGTCGGACAGGGACCTGAAGCTTTCTTT CASSLVGQGPEAFF
TRBJ2-5 TRBD2 TRBV7-2 TGTGCCAGCAGCTTAGGGGAGACTAGCGGGGTAGAGACCCAGTACTTC CASSLGETSGVETQYF
TRBJ1-4 . TRBV19 TGTGCCAGTAGCGGAGGGGCGAGGGATGAAAAACTGTTTTTT CASSGGARDEKLFF
TRBJ2-1 . TRBV25-1 TGTGCCAGCAGTGTTTTCGGCGGCGGACTTGGGAACGAGCAGTTCTTC CASSVFGGGLGNEQFF
TRBJ2-6 TRBD2 TRBV12-5 TGTGCTAGTGGTTTGCCCCCGGCGGGGGGGCCCTCTGGGGCCAACGTCCTGACTTTC CASGLPPAGGPSGANVLTF
TRBJ2-5 TRBD1 TRBV6-6 TGTGCCAGCAGTTCGGACAGGGGAATATGGGAGACCCAGTACTTC CASSSDRGIWETQYF
TRBJ2-1 . TRBV19 TGTGCCAGTAGTATAGACGGAGGGACCCCCTACAATGAGCAGTTCTTC CASSIDGGTPYNEQFF
TRBJ1-1 TRBD1 TRBV28 TGTGCCAGCAGTTCCGGGACAGGAGCTTTCTTT CASSSGTGAFF
TRBJ2-1 . TRBV5-1 TGCGCCAGCAGCTTGGTCACAGGGTCTGACAATGAGCAGTTCTTC CASSLVTGSDNEQFF
TRBJ1-6 TRBD1 TRBV5-1 TGCGCCAGCAGCTTGGATGCGACAGGGGGACCCCTCCACTTT CASSLDATGGPLHF
TRBJ2-7 TRBD1 TRBV11-3 TGTGCCAGCAGCCACCGGACAGGGAACAAGCAGTACTTC CASSHRTGNKQYF
TRBJ2-5 TRBD2 TRBV2 TGTGCCAGCAGTGATGCTAGCGGGAGTGTGGGGGGGACCCAGTACTTC CASSDASGSVGGTQYF
TRBJ2-3 TRBD2 TRBV6-4 TGTGCCAGCAGTGACCCTAGCGGGGGCACAGATACGCAGTATTTT CASSDPSGGTDTQYF
TRBJ1-1 TRBD1 TRBV5-1 TGCGCCAGCAGTTTCGCCGGGACAGACTACACTGAAGCTTTCTTT CASSFAGTDYTEAFF
TRBJ1-2 TRBD1 TRBV2 TGTGCCAGCAGTGAAGACAGGGGAGGCTATGGCTACACCTTC CASSEDRGGYGYTF
TRBJ1-1 . TRBV25-1 TGTGCCAGCAGTGAAGACTACACTGAAGCTTTCTTT CASSEDYTEAFF
TRBJ2-1 . TRBV6-5 TGTGCCAGCAGGGACACCTACAATGAGCAGTTCTTC CASRDTYNEQFF
TRBJ2-1 TRBD2 TRBV5-6 TGTGCCAGCAGCTATAGCGGGGGGGCCGGTAATGAGCAGTTCTTC CASSYSGGAGNEQFF
TRBJ1-2 TRBD1 TRBV18 TGTGCCAGCTCACCACCGGGACAGGGCTATGGCTACACCTTC CASSPPGQGYGYTF
TRBJ1-4 TRBD1 TRBV7-2 TGTGCCAGCAGCTTAGGGACAGGGCAAACAACTAATGAAAAACTGTTTTTT CASSLGTGQTTNEKLFF
TRBJ1-5 TRBD1 TRBV6-5 TGTGCCAGCAGGATAGACAGGGGAAAGAATCAGCCCCAGCATTTT CASRIDRGKNQPQHF
TRBJ2-5 . TRBV11-2 TGTGCCAGCAGCTTTAGTGTAGAGACCCAGTACTTC CASSFSVETQYF
TRBJ2-5 TRBD2 TRBV9 TGTGCCAGCAGCGAGGGACTAGCTGAACGGACCCAGTACTTC CASSEGLAERTQYF
TRBJ2-7 TRBD2 TRBV19 TGTGCCAGTAGTATAGTTCGCGGGAGGGCCTATAGGATACAGTACTTC CASSIVRGRAYRIQYF
TRBJ2-7 TRBD2 TRBV4-1 TGCGCCAGCAGCCAGGGACTAGCGGGCTCCTACGAGCAGTACTTC CASSQGLAGSYEQYF
TRBJ2-2 . TRBV29-1 TGCAGCGCCAAGAGCGCCGGGGACACCGGGGAGCTGTTTTTT CSAKSAGDTGELFF
TRBJ1-3 TRBD1 TRBV30 TGTGCCTGGACAACGGACAGGATCCATTCCCCAAGCTCTGGAAACACCATATATTTT CAWTTDRIHSPSSGNTIYF
TRBJ1-1 TRBD1 TRBV4-1 TGCGCCAGCAGCCAAGGACAGGGCGGTGAGGGCACTGAAGCTTTCTTT CASSQGQGGEGTEAFF
TRBJ1-3 . TRBV7-9 TGTGCCAGCAGCTTAGGCGGGCAGCTCTCTGGAAACACCATATATTTT CASSLGGQLSGNTIYF
TRBJ2-7 . TRBV9 TGTGCCAGCAGTTATAGTTCGGGAGAGCAGTACTTC CASSYSSGEQYF
TRBJ1-5 . TRBV2 TGTGCCAGCAGTTGGACTGCTAGCAATCAGCCCCAGCATTTT CASSWTASNQPQHF
TRBJ2-7 . TRBV18 TGTGCCAGCTCGCTCAAGGCAGGGGGAGGCGACGAGCAGTACTTC CASSLKAGGGDEQYF
TRBJ2-5 TRBD2 TRBV2 TGTGCCAGCAGTCCACGGTGGACTCTAGCGGGGGGTGAGACCCAGTACTTC CASSPRWTLAGGETQYF
TRBJ2-1 TRBD2 TRBV2 TGTGCCAGCAGTGTCGTAGTAGCGGGGTGGGAGCAGTTCTTC CASSVVVAGWEQFF